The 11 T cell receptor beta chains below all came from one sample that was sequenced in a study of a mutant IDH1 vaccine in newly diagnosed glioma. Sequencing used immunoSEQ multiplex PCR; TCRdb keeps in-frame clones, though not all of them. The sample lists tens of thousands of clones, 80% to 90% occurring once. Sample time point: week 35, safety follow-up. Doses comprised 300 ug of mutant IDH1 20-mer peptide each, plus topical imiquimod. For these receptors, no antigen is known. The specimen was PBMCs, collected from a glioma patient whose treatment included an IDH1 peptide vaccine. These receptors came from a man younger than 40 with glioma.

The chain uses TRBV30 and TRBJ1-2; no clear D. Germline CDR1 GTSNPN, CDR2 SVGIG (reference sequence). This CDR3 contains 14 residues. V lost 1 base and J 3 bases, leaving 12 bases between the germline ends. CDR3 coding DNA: TGTGCCTGGAGTGCGCCTCCGGAGGACTATGGCTACACCTTC. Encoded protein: CAWSAPPEDYGYTF.

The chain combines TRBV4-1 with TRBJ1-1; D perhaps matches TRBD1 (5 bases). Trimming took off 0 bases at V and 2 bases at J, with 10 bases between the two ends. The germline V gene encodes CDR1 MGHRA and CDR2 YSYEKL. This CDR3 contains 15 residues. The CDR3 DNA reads TGCGCCAGCAGCCAAGACTGGGACCCAAACACTGAAGCTTTCTTT. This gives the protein CASSQDWDPNTEAFF.

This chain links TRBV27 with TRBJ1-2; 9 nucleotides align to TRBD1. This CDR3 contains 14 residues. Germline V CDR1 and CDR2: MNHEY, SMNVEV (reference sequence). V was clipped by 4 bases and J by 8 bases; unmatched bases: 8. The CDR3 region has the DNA TGTGCCAGCAGTTCCGGGACAGGGATAGGGGGCTACACCTTC. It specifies CASSSGTGIGGYTF.

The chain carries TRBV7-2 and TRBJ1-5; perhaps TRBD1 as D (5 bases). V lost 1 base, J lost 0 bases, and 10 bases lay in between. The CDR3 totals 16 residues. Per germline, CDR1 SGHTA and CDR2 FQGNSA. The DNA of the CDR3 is TGTGCCAGCAGCTTAGTACCGGGGCTTAGCAATCAGCCCCAGCATTTT. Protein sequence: CASSLVPGLSNQPQHF.

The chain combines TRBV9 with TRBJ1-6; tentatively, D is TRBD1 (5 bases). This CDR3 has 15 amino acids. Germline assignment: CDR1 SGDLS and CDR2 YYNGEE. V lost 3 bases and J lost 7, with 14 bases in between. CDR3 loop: CASSGSLGVNSPLHF. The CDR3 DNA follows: TGTGCCAGCAGCGGATCCCTGGGGGTAAATTCACCCCTCCACTTT.

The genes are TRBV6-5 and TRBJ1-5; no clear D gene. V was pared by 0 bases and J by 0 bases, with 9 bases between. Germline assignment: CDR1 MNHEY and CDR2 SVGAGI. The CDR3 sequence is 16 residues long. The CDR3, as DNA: TGTGCCAGCAGTTACTCGGTGCCCGCTAGCAATCAGCCCCAGCATTTT. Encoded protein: CASSYSVPASNQPQHF.

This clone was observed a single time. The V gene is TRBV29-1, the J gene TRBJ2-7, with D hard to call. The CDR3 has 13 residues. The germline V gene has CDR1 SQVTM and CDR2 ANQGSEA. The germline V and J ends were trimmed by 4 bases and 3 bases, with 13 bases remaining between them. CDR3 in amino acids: CSVVEQWSYEQYF. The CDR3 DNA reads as TGCAGCGTTGTAGAGCAGTGGAGCTACGAGCAGTACTTC.

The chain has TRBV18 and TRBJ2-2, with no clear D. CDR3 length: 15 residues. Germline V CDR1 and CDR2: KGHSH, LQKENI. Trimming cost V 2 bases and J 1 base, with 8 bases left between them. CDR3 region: CASSPGRRNTGELFF. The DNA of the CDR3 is TGTGCCAGCTCACCAGGACGGAGGAACACCGGGGAGCTGTTTTTT.

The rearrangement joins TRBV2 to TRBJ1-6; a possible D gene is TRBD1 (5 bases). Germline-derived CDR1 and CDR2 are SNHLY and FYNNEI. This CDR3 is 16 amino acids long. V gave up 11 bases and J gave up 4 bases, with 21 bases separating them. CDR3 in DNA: TGTGCCGCAAAGGAGAGGGGTGGTTCTTATAATTCACCCCTCCACTTT. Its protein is CAAKERGGSYNSPLHF.

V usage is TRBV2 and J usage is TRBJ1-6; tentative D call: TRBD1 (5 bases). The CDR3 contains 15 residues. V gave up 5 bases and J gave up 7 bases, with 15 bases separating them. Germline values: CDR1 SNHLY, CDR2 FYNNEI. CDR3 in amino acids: CASSPLEGRNSPLHF. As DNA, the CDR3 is TGTGCCAGCAGTCCCCTTGAGGGACGGAATTCACCCCTCCACTTT.

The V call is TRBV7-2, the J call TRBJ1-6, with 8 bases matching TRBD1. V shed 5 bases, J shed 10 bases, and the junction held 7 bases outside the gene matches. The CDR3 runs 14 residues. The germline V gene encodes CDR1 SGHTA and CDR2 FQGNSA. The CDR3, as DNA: TGTGCCAGCAGCCCGACAGGGGCGCGATCACCCCTCCACTTT. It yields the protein CASSPTGARSPLHF.